This is a list of T cell receptor beta chains from one sample in a study of cytomegalovirus exposure and HLA in healthy donors. The assay was immunoSEQ multiplex PCR, and TCRdb's table has in-frame clones only and misses some. The profile covers 130,000 to 150,000 clones, with 85% to 90% appearing a single time and over 9% taken by the ten largest. The specimen sequenced was PBMCs. Receptors originate from a woman under 30 in good health and CMV-seropositive. Each CDR3 is given with its conserved first and last residue. The D gene is left open where the match is weak. Clone size is shown for a subset of rows, as once, few, many or a class of expanded clone.

>TRBJ2-1|TRBD2|TRBV19|-
TGTGCCAGTAGTTTGCTAGCGGGGGTTACCTACAATGAGCAGTTCTTC
CASSLLAGVTYNEQFF
>TRBJ2-1|-|TRBV4-1|once
TGCGCCAGCAGCCAAGGGAGAGGTCTCAATGAGCAGTTCTTC
CASSQGRGLNEQFF
>TRBJ1-2|-|TRBV5-4|-
TGTGCCAGCAGCTTGCAGTCCAACTATGGCTACACCTTC
CASSLQSNYGYTF
>TRBJ1-2|-|TRBV7-2|-
TGTGCCAGCAGCTTAGGATCGGGTCAAATCTATGGCTACACCTTC
CASSLGSGQIYGYTF
>TRBJ1-1|-|TRBV5-1|-
TGCGCCAGCAGCCGTGACGGGGGGAACACTGAAGCTTTCTTT
CASSRDGGNTEAFF
>TRBJ1-2|-|TRBV9|-
TGTGCCAGCAGCGTACCCTCCGGGGGGTCAGACTATGGCTACACCTTC
CASSVPSGGSDYGYTF
>TRBJ2-2|-|TRBV10-3|-
TGTGCCATCAGTGAGTCGGACAATCGGGAGCTGTTTTTT
CAISESDNRELFF
>TRBJ2-1|-|TRBV5-1|-
TGCGCCAGCAGCTTGGCTATCAGGGATGAGCAGTTCTTC
CASSLAIRDEQFF
>TRBJ2-6|-|TRBV27|-
TGTGCCAGCAGTTTACGCGGCGACGCAGGGCCTGGGGCCAACGTCCTGACTTTC
CASSLRGDAGPGANVLTF
>TRBJ2-5|TRBD2|TRBV5-1|-
TGCGCCAGCAGCTTGGGGACTAGCGGGGGGAAAGAGACCCAGTACTTC
CASSLGTSGGKETQYF
>TRBJ1-1|-|TRBV7-9|-
TGTGCCAGCAGCCCTAAGAGCGTACCGATGAACACTGAAGCTTTCTTT
CASSPKSVPMNTEAFF
>TRBJ2-2|TRBD2|TRBV4-3|-
TGCGCCAGCAGCCTCCGGACTAGCGGGGAGGTCGGGGAGCTGTTTTTT
CASSLRTSGEVGELFF
>TRBJ2-7|TRBD1|TRBV28|-
TGTGCCAGCAGACAGCCCGGGACAGGGCGTTACGAGCAGTACTTC
CASRQPGTGRYEQYF
>TRBJ1-5|TRBD1|TRBV25-1|-
TGTGCCAGCGCATCAGGGGGGAAGGGGAATCAGCCCCAGCATTTT
CASASGGKGNQPQHF
>TRBJ2-1|TRBD1|TRBV30|-
TGTGCCTGGGACCGGACAGGGGCCTACAATGAGCAGTTCTTC
CAWDRTGAYNEQFF
>TRBJ2-2|TRBD1|TRBV7-7|many
TGTGCCAGCAGCCCCTCGACAGGGGTCGCCGGGGAGCTGTTTTTT
CASSPSTGVAGELFF
>TRBJ1-1|TRBD1|TRBV4-2|-
TGTGCCAGCAGCCAAGAATACAGGGGAAACACTGAAGCTTTCTTT
CASSQEYRGNTEAFF
>TRBJ1-4|TRBD1|TRBV30|-
TGTGCCTGGAGAGGAACCGTCGGGACAGCTAATGAAAAACTGTTTTTT
CAWRGTVGTANEKLFF
>TRBJ1-1|-|TRBV4-1|-
TGCGCCAGCAGCCAAGATCCACCAGGTGGGTTGAACACTGAAGCTTTCTTT
CASSQDPPGGLNTEAFF
>TRBJ2-1|-|TRBV7-9|-
TGTGCCAGCAGCTTAGTTCGAGGGTCGGGCGAGCAGTTCTTC
CASSLVRGSGEQFF
>TRBJ2-5|-|TRBV28|-
TGTGCCAGCCGAACCGACAGTCAAGAGACCCAGTACTTC
CASRTDSQETQYF
>TRBJ1-2|-|TRBV5-4|-
TGTGCCAGCAGCTTGGTACAGCTAAACAACTATGGCTACACCTTC
CASSLVQLNNYGYTF
>TRBJ1-2|TRBD1|TRBV5-6|-
TGTGCCAGCAGCCGCCAGACAGGGACCACTTATGGCTACACCTTC
CASSRQTGTTYGYTF
>TRBJ2-7|TRBD1|TRBV13|-
TGTGCCAGCAGCTTATCCCGGACAGGGACATCCTACGAGCAGTACTTC
CASSLSRTGTSYEQYF
>TRBJ1-1|-|TRBV19|-
TGTGCCAGTAGTGCTATACTTAACACTGAAGCTTTCTTT
CASSAILNTEAFF
>TRBJ2-3|-|TRBV30|-
TGTGCCTGGGTTCGGGCGGGGAGCACAGATACGCAGTATTTT
CAWVRAGSTDTQYF
>TRBJ2-3|TRBD2|TRBV6-4|once
TGTGCCAGCCAGGAGCGGGGGGGCGAGACAGATACGCAGTATTTT
CASQERGGETDTQYF
>TRBJ2-7|-|TRBV2|medium-sized
TGTGCCAGCACGAGACAGGACTCCTACGAGCAGTACTTC
CASTRQDSYEQYF
>TRBJ2-1|TRBD1|TRBV29-1|few
TGCAGCGGGCAGGGACAGGACTCCTACAATGAGCAGTTCTTC
CSGQGQDSYNEQFF
>TRBJ1-1|TRBD1|TRBV11-2|-
TGTGCCAGCAGCCCTCTCAGGGGGCGGAGGAATGAAGCTTTCTTT
CASSPLRGRRNEAFF
>TRBJ2-3|-|TRBV19|-
TGTGCCAGTAGTATGGTGGGGCCTACAGATACGCAGTATTTT
CASSMVGPTDTQYF
>TRBJ1-2|-|TRBV6-1|-
TGTGCCAGCAGTGTCCTACAGGATCGCCCGAATGGCTACACCTTC
CASSVLQDRPNGYTF
>TRBJ1-3|-|TRBV5-6|-
TGTGCCAGCAGCTTGGGACGGGGTGGAAACACCATATATTTT
CASSLGRGGNTIYF
>TRBJ1-6|-|TRBV7-9|-
TGTGCCAGCAGCTTAGTGAGTCGAGATAATTCACCCCTCCACTTT
CASSLVSRDNSPLHF
>TRBJ1-2|-|TRBV5-6|few
TGTGCCAGCACCCTATCGACAGAGAATAACTATGGCTACACCTTC
CASTLSTENNYGYTF
>TRBJ1-2|-|TRBV6-1|-
TGTGCCAGCATTCGCTCGGGACGGGGGAACTATGGCTACACCTTC
CASIRSGRGNYGYTF
>TRBJ1-4|-|TRBV7-6|-
TGTGCCACCAGGCGGGCAGGCAATGAAAAACTGTTTTTT
CATRRAGNEKLFF
>TRBJ2-2|-|TRBV15|-
TGTGCCACCAGCAGACAGGGGCTATTGGGCACCGGGGAGCTGTTTTTT
CATSRQGLLGTGELFF
>TRBJ1-3|-|TRBV7-3|-
TGTGCCAGCAGCCTAGAATTTGGAAACACCATATATTTT
CASSLEFGNTIYF
>TRBJ1-1|-|TRBV7-9|-
TGTGCCAGCAGCTTATACGTCGGCGGTTTGAACACTGAAGCTTTCTTT
CASSLYVGGLNTEAFF
>TRBJ2-5|TRBD2|TRBV9|-
TGTGCCAGCAGCCCCCGGACTAGCGGGGGGGGAGAGACCCAGTACTTC
CASSPRTSGGGETQYF
>TRBJ2-1|TRBD2|TRBV18|-
TGTGCCAGCTCACCACCGGGGAGGGACCTTCTTTACAATGAGCAGTTCTTC
CASSPPGRDLLYNEQFF
>TRBJ1-3|TRBD1|TRBV11-2|-
TGTGCCAGCAGCTTGGGACAGGGAGGCGGAAACACCATATATTTT
CASSLGQGGGNTIYF
>TRBJ2-1|-|TRBV6-1|-
TGTGCCAGCCTTAGTGTTGGGCAGTTCTTC
CASLSVGQFF
>TRBJ2-5|-|TRBV5-1|-
TGCGCCAGCAGCTTGGGGGGGCGGAGGACATTGGAGGAGACCCAGTACTTC
CASSLGGRRTLEETQYF
>TRBJ2-1|-|TRBV4-2|-
TGTGCCAGCAGCCCTACTAGCCTAGTCGGTGAGCAGTTCTTC
CASSPTSLVGEQFF
>TRBJ1-3|TRBD1|TRBV29-1|-
TGCAGCGTTGGATCAAGGACAGGGGGAAACACCATATATTTT
CSVGSRTGGNTIYF
>TRBJ2-3|-|TRBV9|-
TGTGCCAGCAGCGCTCAGGGAGGACCAGATACGCAGTATTTT
CASSAQGGPDTQYF
>TRBJ2-5|-|TRBV4-1|-
TGCGCCAGCAGCTATCCAGGGGAGAGGGAGACCCAGTACTTC
CASSYPGERETQYF
>TRBJ1-4|-|TRBV18|-
TGTGCCAGCTCACCCTCCCCCAGGGGCTCTAATGAAAAACTGTTTTTT
CASSPSPRGSNEKLFF
>TRBJ1-3|-|TRBV27|-
TGTGCCAGCAGCGCCCGCTGGGGGGGAACTACTGGAAACACCATATATTTT
CASSARWGGTTGNTIYF
>TRBJ2-6|TRBD1|TRBV6-1|once
TGTGCCAGTGGACAGGGCCCCTATGGGGCCAACGTCCTGACTTTC
CASGQGPYGANVLTF
>TRBJ1-2|TRBD1|TRBV6-1|few
TGTGCCAGCAGTGAAGGGGACAGGGTCTATGGCTACACCTTC
CASSEGDRVYGYTF